The T cell receptor (beta chain) described here comes from a study of shared clonotypes between healthy human individuals. Splitting of each subset's genomic DNA was done evenly across several immunoSEQ plates. Sequenced by immunoSEQ multiplex PCR; TCRdb stores in-frame clones only, minus some. Found here are 2,500,000 or so clones, under 95% of them singletons; the top ten hold around 0.4%. Healthy adults negative for HIV, lacking recent acute infections or vaccinations, served as donors. The sample consisted of naive CD4+ T cells from PBMCs. Sample subset: CD45RA+ positively selected. This receptor was identified in a man aged 18-30 years in good health. Some clones in this sample may be carry-over from other donors' samples.

CDR3 protein: CASSLISGNQETQYF. Written as DNA, the CDR3 is TGTGCCAGCAGCTTAATCTCAGGGAACCAAGAGACCCAGTACTTC. The chain is built from TRBV7-3 and TRBJ2-5, with D possibly TRBD1 on 5 matching bases. Trimming left V 1 base short and J 0 bases short, with 9 bases between. This CDR3 is 15 amino acids long. Germline V CDR1 and CDR2: SGHTA, FQGTGA.